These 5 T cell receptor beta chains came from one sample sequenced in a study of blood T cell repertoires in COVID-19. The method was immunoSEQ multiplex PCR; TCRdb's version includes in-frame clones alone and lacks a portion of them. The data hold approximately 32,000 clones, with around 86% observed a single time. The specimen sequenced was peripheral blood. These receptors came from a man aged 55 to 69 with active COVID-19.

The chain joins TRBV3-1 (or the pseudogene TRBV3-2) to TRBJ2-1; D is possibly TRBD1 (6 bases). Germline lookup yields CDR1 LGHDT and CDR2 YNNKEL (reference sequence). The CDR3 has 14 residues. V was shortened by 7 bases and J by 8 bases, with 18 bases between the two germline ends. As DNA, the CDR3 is TGTGCCAGCACAAAAAGCCAGGGGATTCATGAGCAGTTCTTC. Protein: CASTKSQGIHEQFF.

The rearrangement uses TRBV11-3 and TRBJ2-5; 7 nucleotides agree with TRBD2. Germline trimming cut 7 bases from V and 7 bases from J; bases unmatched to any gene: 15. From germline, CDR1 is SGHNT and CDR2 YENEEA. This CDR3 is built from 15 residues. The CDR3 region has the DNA TGTGCCAGCACCGCCCGGGAGGAAGAATGTGTGACCCAGTACTTC. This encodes CASTAREEECVTQYF.

The CDR3 is CASSSLGSGLTNTGELFF. CDR3 in DNA: TGCGCCAGCAGCTCGCTCGGGAGCGGTTTAACGAACACCGGGGAGCTGTTTTTT. The V gene is TRBV4-3, the J gene TRBJ2-2; D may be TRBD2 (6 bases). The germline V and J ends were trimmed by 5 bases and 0 bases, with 19 bases remaining between them. CDR3 length equals 18 residues. Germline-derived CDR1 and CDR2 are LGHNA and YSLEER.

The CDR3 here is CASSPAVQETQYF. The CDR3, as DNA: TGTGCCAGCTCCCCAGCAGTACAAGAGACCCAGTACTTC. The chain links TRBV18 to TRBJ2-5, with D uncertain. This CDR3 spans 13 amino acids. V lost 6 bases to trimming and J lost 2 bases, with 10 bases between them. Germline lookup yields CDR1 KGHSH and CDR2 LQKENI.

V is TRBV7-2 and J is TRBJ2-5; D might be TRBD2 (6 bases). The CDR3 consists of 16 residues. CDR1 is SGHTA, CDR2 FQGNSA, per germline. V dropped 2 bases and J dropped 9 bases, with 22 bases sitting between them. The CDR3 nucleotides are TGTGCCAGCAGCTTAAACGCGGGGCAACAAGAGAAGGCCCAGTACTTC. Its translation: CASSLNAGQQEKAQYF.